The clone carrying this TCR beta chain was detected once. The sample originates from a study of blood T cell repertoires in COVID-19. As for the study in general: Sample material is recorded as cDNA or gDNA derived from T cells, B-cell-depleted T cells, or PBMCs.

Deletions cut 4 bases from V and 8 bases from J, with 8 bases between. In germline, CDR1 is MNHEY, CDR2 SVGAGI. This CDR3 region has 12 residues. The table came from immunoSEQ multiplex PCR; TCRdb's copy has only in-frame clones and leaves some out. Altogether tens of thousands of clones are present, 80% to 90% being singletons, with the ten largest covering approximately 20%. Recruited during active infection, patients (from Seattle) were subsequently followed longitudinally. This receptor was identified in a woman aged 55-70 years with COVID-19, enrolled during active disease. The chain couples TRBV6-5 to TRBJ1-4, with no clear D. Sample: peripheral blood. The CDR3 DNA reads TGTGCCAGCAGTTCCGGCGGGGAAAAACTGTTTTTT. Translated, it gives CASSSGGEKLFF.